This T cell receptor (beta chain) was observed in a study of cytomegalovirus exposure and HLA in healthy donors. The PCR employed 60 Vbeta primers together with 13 Jbeta primers. Produced via immunoSEQ multiplex PCR; TCRdb's table is partial and in-frame only. Of under 200,000 clones listed, approximately 86% are singletons. This CDR3 has 16 residues. The V and J ends lost 3 bases and 10 bases, in that order; junction bases with no gene match: 16. CDR1 is MGHDK, CDR2 SYGVNS, per germline. The material sequenced was PBMCs. This rearrangement joins TRBV25-1 to TRBJ2-5, with 8 positions matching TRBD2. This TCR came from a woman under 30 in good health and CMV-seronegative. In DNA, the CDR3 is TGTGCCAGCAGTGACTCTTCTCTAGCGGGTTCCTCTGACCAGTACTTC. Protein: CASSDSSLAGSSDQYF.